This T cell receptor beta chain stems from a study of T-cell reconstitution after alpha-beta-depleted transplantation in children. TCRbeta library preparation incorporated unique molecular identifiers. MiXCR, run by TCRdb on the PCR reads, gives a single entry per CDR3 protein. The sample holds over 120,000 distinct CDR3 sequences, around 8.8% seen once. Findings and caveats of the study: At day 60, the high TCRbeta diversity found in some patients originated from recipient T cells and thymic progenitors that had survived. Among T cells one year after transplant, newly produced cells accounted for most counts and diversity.

The table lists this clonotype with many counts. Its target is not known. This clonotype was obtained from a female patient aged 2 to 10 who had a stem cell transplant for congenital amegakaryocytic thrombocytopenia, so the T cells may come from the graft donor. The sequencing used PBMCs, mostly from graft donor cells, collected 180 days after TCRalphabeta/CD19-depleted stem cell transplant.

The CDR3 sequence is CASSLGLAGYEQYF. The CDR3 coding sequence is TGTGCCAGCAGCTTAGGGCTAGCGGGCTACGAGCAGTACTTC. The genes are TRBV7-8 and TRBJ2-7; 8 nucleotides match TRBD2. Trimming at V came to 1 base and at J to 3 bases, leaving 2 bases not matched to a gene. The CDR3 runs 14 residues. Germline CDR1 and CDR2: SGHVS and FQNEAQ.